The clone carrying this T cell receptor (beta chain) appeared a few times. Since all of the isolated RNA was reverse transcribed, expressed TCRB transcripts were what got sequenced. Reads from naive, central memory and regulatory T cell samples averaged about 3.3 million. Sequenced by immunoSEQ multiplex PCR; TCRdb stores in-frame clones only, minus some. The profile shows around 140,000 clones, 9.7% of them singletons. The sample is drawn from a study of beta chain features in type 1 diabetes. With V trimmed by 8 bases and J by 7 bases, 6 bases remained unmatched. The CDR3 runs 12 residues. Germline V CDR1 and CDR2: SQVTM, ANQGSEA.

The chain carries TRBV29-1 and TRBJ2-3, with 10 bases identical to TRBD1. This clonotype was obtained from a woman between 40 and 55 years old in good health. The source material was central memory CD4+ T cells from blood. As DNA, the CDR3 is TGCAGCCCCCGGGACAGGGGTTATACGCAGTATTTT. This encodes CSPRDRGYTQYF.